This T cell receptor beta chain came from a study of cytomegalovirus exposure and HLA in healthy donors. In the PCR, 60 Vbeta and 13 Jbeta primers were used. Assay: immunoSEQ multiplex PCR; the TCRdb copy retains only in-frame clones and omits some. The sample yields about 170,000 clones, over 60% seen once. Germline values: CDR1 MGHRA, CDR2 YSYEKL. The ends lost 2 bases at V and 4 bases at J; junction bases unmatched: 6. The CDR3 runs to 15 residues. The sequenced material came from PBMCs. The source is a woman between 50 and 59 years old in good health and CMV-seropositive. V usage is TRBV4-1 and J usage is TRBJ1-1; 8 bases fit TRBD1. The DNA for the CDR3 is TGCGCCAGCAGCCAATCCGACAGGGGAGTCACTGAAGCTTTCTTT. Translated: CASSQSDRGVTEAFF.